Listed below are T cell receptor beta chains from one sample, sequenced in a study of T cell responses to AZD1222 COVID-19 vaccine. Method: immunoSEQ multiplex PCR; TCRdb's copy keeps in-frame clones and lacks some. This repertoire shows some 150,000 clones, 90% to 95% found once; its top ten account for 4% to 6%. The material was peripheral blood, obtained on day 0 of AZD1222 vaccination. The receptors were gathered from an adult in good health. Each CDR3 is given with its conserved first and last residue. A D gene is named only where the DNA matches it firmly. Size is stated for part of the rows, as once, few or many counts, or as a class when the clone is expanded.

j_call cdr3_length clone_size v_call d_call cdr3_nt cdr3_aa
TRBJ1-2 15 once TRBV18 . TGTGCCAGCTCTGGTCGGACGATACCCAACTATGGCTACACCTTC CASSGRTIPNYGYTF
TRBJ2-2 15 few TRBV6-5 . TGTGCCAGCAGCGTCAGGGGTATGGAAGCCGGGGAGCTGTTTTTT CASSVRGMEAGELFF
TRBJ2-1 14 . TRBV5-4 . TGTGCCAGCAGCTCCCGGGTCCTCTACAATGAGCAGTTCTTC CASSSRVLYNEQFF
TRBJ2-1 17 . TRBV27 TRBD1 TGTGCCAGCAGTCCCCTGGGGAGACAGGGGGCGGGCAATGAGCAGTTCTTC CASSPLGRQGAGNEQFF
TRBJ2-2 17 . TRBV23-1 . TGCGCCAGCAGTCAACCGGCAGGCCGATCGAACACCGGGGAGCTGTTTTTT CASSQPAGRSNTGELFF
TRBJ1-5 13 once TRBV20-1 . TGCAGTGCTAGTGGAGACATTGATCAGCCCCAGCATTTT CSASGDIDQPQHF
TRBJ1-3 14 . TRBV6-1 . TGTGCCAGCAGTGAGTTATACTCTGGAAACACCATATATTTT CASSELYSGNTIYF
TRBJ1-6 14 few TRBV27 . TGTGCCAGCAGGGACTTAAGAGGCCCTTCACCCCTCCACTTT CASRDLRGPSPLHF
TRBJ1-1 14 . TRBV6-1 . TGTGCCAGCAGTGAACATGGGGGGGACACTGAAGCTTTCTTT CASSEHGGDTEAFF
TRBJ2-1 15 . TRBV15 . TGTGCCACCAGCAGAGATTACCAGGCCGGGAATGAGCAGTTCTTC CATSRDYQAGNEQFF
TRBJ1-4 13 . TRBV27 . TGTGCCAGCAGTTTTGATGGTGACGAAAAACTGTTTTTT CASSFDGDEKLFF
TRBJ1-1 13 . TRBV9 . TGTGCCAGCAGTCCGCCCCCGGACACTGAAGCTTTCTTT CASSPPPDTEAFF
TRBJ2-5 13 . TRBV9 . TGTGCCAGCAGCGTAGTTTCATGGGAGACCCAGTACTTC CASSVVSWETQYF
TRBJ1-2 12 once TRBV19 . TGTGCCAGTAGTAGGCAGCCCTATGGCTACACCTTC CASSRQPYGYTF
TRBJ1-2 14 . TRBV7-2 TRBD1 TGTGCCAGCAGCTGGGGACAGGAGGGGTCTGGCTACACCTTC CASSWGQEGSGYTF
TRBJ2-1 15 . TRBV4-2 TRBD2 TGTGCCAGCAGCCCAGGGCGGGGGGGCGACAATGAGCAGTTCTTC CASSPGRGGDNEQFF
TRBJ1-2 13 . TRBV5-4 . TGTGCCAGCAGCTCGGACTTTACCTATGGCTACACCTTC CASSSDFTYGYTF
TRBJ1-2 14 . TRBV7-2 TRBD1 TGTGCCAGCAGCTTGGGCAGGGGGCAGAGTGGCTACACCTTC CASSLGRGQSGYTF
TRBJ1-4 14 . TRBV18 . TGTGCCAGCTCGCAAATAGGGACTAATGAAAAACTGTTTTTT CASSQIGTNEKLFF
TRBJ2-5 16 . TRBV5-8 . TGTGCCAGCAGCTCGGCGGCCGGCGGGCGTCAAGAGACCCAGTACTTC CASSSAAGGRQETQYF
TRBJ1-2 15 . TRBV6-1 . TGTGCCAGCAGTGAAGCTTTTAATGATTTCTATGGCTACACCTTC CASSEAFNDFYGYTF
TRBJ2-1 13 once TRBV12-3/TRBV12-4 . TGTGCCAGCAGTTTGGGGGTATACAATGAGCAGTTCTTC CASSLGVYNEQFF
TRBJ1-1 13 . TRBV10-3 . TGTGCCATCAGTGAATTTAGGCAGACTGAAGCTTTCTTT CAISEFRQTEAFF
TRBJ1-1 13 once TRBV27 . TGTGCCAGCTCTCCGGGGCAGAACACTGAAGCTTTCTTT CASSPGQNTEAFF